This entry lists 22 T cell receptor beta chains sequenced from one sample in a study of blood T cell repertoires in COVID-19. Assay: immunoSEQ multiplex PCR; the TCRdb copy retains only in-frame clones and omits some. Of more than 200,000 clones listed, approximately 90% were seen once; the top ten hold approximately 3.7%. Source material: PBMCs or T cells enriched from blood (not recorded which). These receptors all come from a woman aged 25 to 39 who had recovered from COVID-19.

The chain carries TRBV18 and TRBJ2-1; weak D call: TRBD1 (6 bases). Germline assignment: CDR1 KGHSH and CDR2 LQKENI. The CDR3 consists of 13 residues. V was cut by 6 bases and J by 5 bases, with 11 bases left in between. The CDR3 loop reads CASSGTLDNEQFF. The CDR3 DNA reads TGTGCCAGCTCCGGGACACTTGACAATGAGCAGTTCTTC.

For this clone: This specimen includes other DNA sequences encoding the same CDR3. J is TRBJ2-5 and V is TRBV5-1; D may be TRBD1 (6 bases). The CDR3 runs 14 residues. V was cut by 4 bases and J by 2 bases, with 12 bases left in between. Germline CDR1 is SGHRS and CDR2 is YFSETQ. CDR3 sequence: CASSPGQPQETQYF. The CDR3 coding sequence is TGCGCCAGCAGCCCGGGACAACCGCAAGAGACCCAGTACTTC.

The chain is built from TRBV7-2 and TRBJ2-1; 8 nucleotides line up with TRBD1. In germline, CDR1 is SGHTA, CDR2 FQGNSA. Trimming removed 5 bases from V and 9 bases from J; junction bases left unmatched: 15. The CDR3 has 16 amino acids. The CDR3 DNA sequence: TGTGCCAGCAGCCCCCAGGTCGACAGGGGAGGTGGTGAGCAGTTCTTC. As protein: CASSPQVDRGGGEQFF.

The chain has TRBV3-1 (or the pseudogene TRBV3-2) and TRBJ1-1; 10 bases map to TRBD1. V dropped 4 bases and J dropped 4; count of bases not matched to a gene: 9. The V gene's germline CDR1 is LGHDT and CDR2 YNNKEL (reference sequence). The CDR3 spans 16 residues. The CDR3 DNA follows: TGTGCCAGCAGCCCCCCCGGGACAGGGGCCTTCACTGAAGCTTTCTTT. Its translation is CASSPPGTGAFTEAFF.

The gene calls are TRBV30 and TRBJ1-1; D unresolved. Germline V gene sequence: CDR1 GTSNPN, CDR2 SVGIG (reference sequence). V lost 2 bases, J lost 5 bases, and 12 bases lay in between. The CDR3 runs to 13 residues. CDR3 DNA sequence: TGTGCCTGGAGTCTAGCGACCCGGACTGAAGCTTTCTTT. Amino acid sequence: CAWSLATRTEAFF.

The rearrangement joins TRBV7-3 to TRBJ2-7; TRBD2 is a possible D gene (6 bases). The germline CDR1 and CDR2 sequences are SGHTA and FQGTGA. The CDR3 contains 15 residues. V was pared by 2 bases and J by 1 base, with 12 bases between. CDR3 amino acids: CASSLGGGDSYEQYF. In DNA, the CDR3 is TGTGCCAGCAGCTTAGGTGGCGGGGATTCCTACGAGCAGTACTTC.

The V call is TRBV28, the J call TRBJ1-2; 11 bases are shared with TRBD1. The CDR3 is made up of 17 amino acids. J gave up 3 bases and V 9 bases, and 15 bases lay outside the gene matches. The germline V gene has CDR1 MDHEN and CDR2 SYDVKM. CDR3 protein: CASRGMGQGVFHYGYTF. Written as DNA, the CDR3 is TGTGCCAGTCGGGGGATGGGACAGGGGGTATTTCACTATGGCTACACCTTC.

This chain connects TRBV4-1 to TRBJ2-1; D might be TRBD2 (6 bases). The CDR3 length is 15 residues. Per the germline V gene, CDR1 is MGHRA and CDR2 is YSYEKL. Trimming shortened V by 4 bases and J by 1 base, and 11 bases separated the two germline ends. In nucleotides, the CDR3 is TGCGCCAGCAGCCCTCCTAGCGTTTCCTACAATGAGCAGTTCTTC. This translates into CASSPPSVSYNEQFF.

This chain links TRBV19 with TRBJ2-1; tentatively, D is TRBD1 (5 bases). From germline, CDR1 is LNHDA and CDR2 SQIVND (reference sequence). Trimming took 1 base from V and 2 from J, leaving 6 bases between them. The CDR3 sequence is 14 residues long. CDR3 DNA: TGTGCCAGTAGTATAGGGGGCCCCTACAATGAGCAGTTCTTC. Its protein is CASSIGGPYNEQFF.

This chain links TRBV7-9 with TRBJ2-5; D may be TRBD1 (5 bases). CDR3 length: 14 amino acids. Germline-derived CDR1 and CDR2 are SEHNR and FQNEAQ (reference sequence). Trimming shortened V by 0 bases and J by 5 bases, and 10 bases separated the two germline ends. The CDR3 reads CASSLARVGETQYF. The DNA of the CDR3 is TGTGCCAGCAGCTTAGCCAGGGTCGGGGAGACCCAGTACTTC. Using reference TRBV7-9 and TRBJ2-5 for the parts outside the CDR3, the full variable domain is DTGVSQNPRHKITKRGQNVTFRCDPISEHNRLYWYRQTLGQGPEFLTYFQNEAQLEKSRLLSDRFSAERPKGSFSTLEIQRTEQGDSAMYLCASSLARVGETQYFGPGTRLLVL.

The rearrangement links TRBV5-1 to TRBJ2-1; TRBD2 might be the D (6 bases). Germline V lookup: CDR1 SGHRS, CDR2 YFSETQ. Between the trimmed V and J ends, which lost 1 base and 8 bases, there was a span of 13 bases. The CDR3 loop spans 14 amino acids. The CDR3 protein is CASSLWGGMDEQFF. The CDR3 nucleotides read TGCGCCAGCAGCTTGTGGGGCGGGATGGATGAGCAGTTCTTC.

This clone was recorded only once. The genes are TRBV9 and TRBJ1-1; 7 positions agree with TRBD1. Looked up from germline, CDR1 is SGDLS and CDR2 is YYNGEE. This CDR3 contains 16 residues. V trimming: 3 bases; J trimming: 3 bases; junction bases outside the gene matches: 11. The CDR3 bases are TGTGCCAGCAGCGGGTCAAGGGGGCGACGTTACACTGAAGCTTTCTTT. It yields the protein CASSGSRGRRYTEAFF.

The rearrangement links TRBV7-2 to TRBJ2-7; D ambiguous. The CDR3 has 15 residues. Per germline, CDR1 SGHTA and CDR2 FQGNSA. V was pared by 1 base and J by 3 bases, with 13 bases between. CDR3: CASSLDSVVRYEQYF. The CDR3 bases are TGTGCCAGCAGCTTAGATTCCGTTGTCCGCTACGAGCAGTACTTC.

The chain has TRBV4-2 and TRBJ1-6; D may be TRBD1 (6 bases). Trimming took 0 bases from V and 9 from J, leaving 18 bases between them. CDR3 size: 17 residues. Germline lookup yields CDR1 LGHNA and CDR2 YNFKEQ. CDR3 residues: CASSQDSPRQAGSPLHF. The CDR3 bases are TGTGCCAGCAGCCAAGATAGTCCGCGACAGGCTGGTTCACCCCTCCACTTT.

This clone was seen only once. The rearrangement uses TRBV28 and TRBJ1-2, with D possibly being TRBD1 (6 bases). The CDR3 runs 13 residues. Germline values: CDR1 MDHEN, CDR2 SYDVKM. The V end lost 6 bases, the J end lost 5 bases, and 13 bases lay between the germline ends. The CDR3 DNA is TGTGCCAGCAGGAGTCGGGGGGCTTATGGCTACACCTTC. Amino acids: CASRSRGAYGYTF.

The chain joins TRBV28 to TRBJ1-2; possibly TRBD1 for D (6 bases). Trimming left V 6 bases short and J 12 bases short, with 20 bases between. The germline gives CDR1 MDHEN, CDR2 SYDVKM. This CDR3 has 13 amino acids. Here the CDR3 reads CASRSGAPVPDTF. CDR3 DNA: TGTGCCAGCAGATCAGGGGCCCCCGTCCCCGACACCTTC.

The chain employs TRBV28 and TRBJ1-6; D uncertain. Germline CDR1 MDHEN, CDR2 SYDVKM. V was trimmed by 5 bases and J by 4 bases, leaving 18 bases between them. CDR3 size: 17 residues. The CDR3 sequence: CASSIPPLGSYNSPLHF. CDR3 in DNA: TGTGCCAGCAGTATTCCCCCCCTGGGCAGTTATAATTCACCCCTCCACTTT. Supplemented by reference TRBV28 and TRBJ1-6, the full variable domain reads DVKVTQSSRYLVKRTGEKVFLECVQDMDHENMFWYRQDPGLGLRLIYFSYDVKMKEKGDIPEGYSVSREKKERFSLILESASTNQTSMYLCASSIPPLGSYNSPLHFGNGTRLTVT.

The chain combines TRBV19 with TRBJ1-6, with D perhaps matching TRBD1 (5 bases). Germline lookup yields CDR1 LNHDA and CDR2 SQIVND (reference sequence). This CDR3 is built from 16 residues. V dropped 7 bases and J dropped 6 bases, with 19 bases sitting between them. The CDR3 region has the DNA TGTGCCAGTACGTTGAAGATCGGGGGAGGTAATTCACCCCTCCACTTT. Its protein is CASTLKIGGGNSPLHF.

V usage is TRBV2 and J usage is TRBJ1-3, with D perhaps matching TRBD1 (5 bases). CDR3 size: 15 residues. V was pared by 3 bases and J by 0 bases, with 9 bases between. Germline CDR1 SNHLY, CDR2 FYNNEI. The CDR3 sequence: CASSEGRSSGNTIYF. As DNA, the CDR3 is TGTGCCAGCAGTGAGGGGCGGAGCTCTGGAAACACCATATATTTT. Supplemented by reference TRBV2 and TRBJ1-3, the full variable domain reads EPEVTQTPSHQVTQMGQEVILRCVPISNHLYFYWYRQILGQKVEFLVSFYNNEISEKSEIFDDQFSVERPDGSNFTLKIRSTKLEDSAMYFCASSEGRSSGNTIYFGEGSWLTVV.

This chain links TRBV7-2 with TRBJ2-7; TRBD2 aligns across 11 bases. The germline V gene has CDR1 SGHTA and CDR2 FQGNSA. Losses at the gene ends were 4 bases for V and 0 bases for J; bases not matched to a gene: 8. The CDR3 extends over 17 amino acids. The CDR3 nucleotides are TGTGCCAGCAGCTCCAGGACTAGCGGGTCGAGCTCCTACGAGCAGTACTTC. It codes for CASSSRTSGSSSYEQYF.

The rearrangement links TRBV6-5 to TRBJ1-1, with a tentative D call TRBD1 (6 bases). Germline CDR1 MNHEY, CDR2 SVGAGI. The CDR3 extends over 15 amino acids. V shed 6 bases and J shed 1 base, with 15 bases lying between them. DNA for the CDR3: TGTGCCAGCAGCTACCACAGGGCAACGAACACTGAAGCTTTCTTT. Translation gives CASSYHRATNTEAFF.

The CDR3 DNA follows: TGCGCCAGCAGCCGAGGGACAGGGGGCGGGTCGTGGAGGGCTTTCTTT. It codes for CASSRGTGGGSWRAFF. The chain employs TRBV4-3 and TRBJ1-1; 12 bases line up with TRBD1. Germline V CDR1 and CDR2: LGHNA, YSLEER. This CDR3 region has 16 residues. V was clipped by 4 bases and J by 11 bases; unmatched bases: 14.